This T cell receptor (beta chain) derives from a study of quantifying T cell responses using KT2 cells. Study in general: RNA was reverse transcribed with TCR alpha and beta constant-region primers.

An oligo carrying a UMI was ligated to the cDNA 3' end. First-round PCR used about 4 cycles and beta primers RC1.1 and RC1.2 covering TRBC1 and TRBC2. TCRdb re-called the UMI-ligation and nested PCR reads through MiXCR, storing one row per CDR3 protein. The data show 25,000 to 35,000 distinct CDR3 sequences, 10% seen once. KT2, a clone with a known TCR, was spiked into unfractionated PBMC. CDR3 length equals 15 residues. From germline, CDR1 is MGHDK and CDR2 SYGVNS. Trimming at V came to 1 base and at J to 4 bases, leaving 3 bases not matched to a gene. The clonotype comes from a human donor. The chain has TRBV25-1 and TRBJ2-5; TRBD2 matches 10 bases. The sequencing sample was made of PBMCs spiked with cells of the T cell clone KT2. CDR3 DNA sequence: TGTGCCAGCAGTGAATCTCCTAGCGGGGGAGAGACCCAGTACTTC. As protein: CASSESPSGGETQYF.